What follows are 25 T cell receptor beta chains derived from one specimen sequenced in a study of cytomegalovirus exposure and HLA in healthy donors (dated by TCRdb to 2016 to 2017). The library was obtained by the immunoSEQ multiplex PCR assay. The table comes from immuneACCESS by way of TCRdb, which keeps in-frame sequences with V and J called. Part of the clones is missing from these tables; in studies checked, under half for an unresolved V gene and the rest for unknown reasons. For this sample there are under 200,000 clones; about 89% appear just once. The top ten constitute about 2.9% of the sample. Sequences were obtained from PBMCs. Receptors originate from a woman between 18 and 29 years old in good health and CMV-seropositive.

V usage is TRBV5-1 and J usage is TRBJ1-4; unclear D gene. Trimming stripped 3 bases from V and 7 bases from J, with 13 bases between. This CDR3 has 14 residues. From germline, CDR1 is SGHRS and CDR2 YFSETQ. CDR3 bases: TGCGCCAGCAGCTCTTCCGCCGGTGGTGAAAAACTGTTTTTT. It codes for CASSSSAGGEKLFF. The full variable domain, with the rest looked up from reference TRBV5-1 and TRBJ1-4, is KAGVTQTPRYLIKTRGQQVTLSCSPISGHRSVSWYQQTPGQGLQFLFEYFSETQRNKGNFPGRFSGRQFSNSRSEMNVSTLELGDSALYLCASSSSAGGEKLFFGSGTQLSVL.

The V and J genes are TRBV5-4 and TRBJ2-7; 8 bases match TRBD1. The CDR3 covers 15 residues. After removal of 3 bases from V and 2 bases from J, the junction contained 7 bases not matched to a gene. The V gene's germline CDR1 is SGHNT and CDR2 YYREEE (reference sequence). The CDR3 reads CASSSWDRRTYEQYF. For the CDR3, the DNA is TGTGCCAGCAGCTCCTGGGACAGGAGGACCTACGAGCAGTACTTC.

This clone was counted a single time. The V gene is TRBV5-5, the J gene TRBJ2-7; D possibly corresponds to TRBD1 (6 bases). Germline V lookup: CDR1 SGHKS, CDR2 YYEKEE (reference sequence). This CDR3 has 15 amino acids. Trimming took 4 bases from V and 2 from J, leaving 16 bases between them. The CDR3 reads CASSITRDNTYEQYF. The CDR3 DNA sequence: TGTGCCAGCAGCATCACCCGGGACAACACCTACGAGCAGTACTTC.

This clone came up once. The chain carries TRBV4-2 and TRBJ2-3, with TRBD2 matching over 7 bases. Germline V gene lookup returns CDR1 LGHNA and CDR2 YNFKEQ. The CDR3 has 18 amino acids. The V segment lost 4 bases and the J segment 6 bases; nucleotides outside the gene matches: 19. CDR3 in DNA: TGTGCCAGCAGCCCCCAACTATTGTGGGAGGGCCTTTGGGATACGCAGTATTTT. As protein: CASSPQLLWEGLWDTQYF.

The chain combines TRBV5-1 with TRBJ1-1, with TRBD1 as a possible D gene (6 bases). The V gene lost 1 base and the J gene lost 11 bases, with 18 bases spanning the gap. The CDR3 runs 14 residues. Per germline, CDR1 SGHRS and CDR2 YFSETQ. CDR3 sequence reads: CASSLISLGQGAFF. The CDR3 DNA is TGCGCCAGCAGCTTGATAAGCCTGGGGCAGGGGGCTTTCTTT.

The chain is built from TRBV14 and TRBJ1-2; D is possibly TRBD1 (5 bases). Germline V gives CDR1 SGHDN, CDR2 FVKESK. The V end was cut by 7 bases, the J end by 6 bases, with 15 bases between. The CDR3 totals 13 residues. The CDR3 spells CASNLQGTHGYTF. The CDR3 bases are TGTGCCAGCAACCTCCAGGGAACCCATGGCTACACCTTC.

The gene calls are TRBV16 and TRBJ2-5; 7 bases match TRBD1. Germline V lookup: CDR1 KGHSY, CDR2 FQNENV. The junction had 10 bases not matched to a gene; V was cut back by 0 bases and J by 6 bases. CDR3 length: 16 residues. The CDR3 DNA sequence: TGTGCCAGCAGCCAATCGTTGCAGGGGGAAAGTAAGACCCAGTACTTC. It specifies CASSQSLQGESKTQYF.

This sequence joins TRBV19 and TRBJ2-1; 15 positions agree with TRBD2. V trimming: 3 bases; J trimming: 0 bases; junction bases outside the gene matches: 6. The CDR3 is 19 residues long. Germline lookup yields CDR1 LNHDA and CDR2 SQIVND (reference sequence). DNA of the CDR3: TGTGCCAGTAGTATCGGGACTAGCGGGGGGACTACCTCCTACAATGAGCAGTTCTTC. Translation gives CASSIGTSGGTTSYNEQFF.

V usage is TRBV5-1 and J usage is TRBJ2-5; 8 bases fit TRBD2. Germline loops: CDR1 SGHRS, CDR2 YFSETQ. With V trimmed by 0 bases and J by 1 base, 8 bases remained unmatched. This CDR3 has 17 amino acids. CDR3 sequence reads: CASSLVWAGGGQETQYF. The CDR3 DNA reads as TGCGCCAGCAGCTTGGTGTGGGCGGGAGGAGGCCAAGAGACCCAGTACTTC. The variable domain in full, completed from reference TRBV5-1 and TRBJ2-5, reads KAGVTQTPRYLIKTRGQQVTLSCSPISGHRSVSWYQQTPGQGLQFLFEYFSETQRNKGNFPGRFSGRQFSNSRSEMNVSTLELGDSALYLCASSLVWAGGGQETQYFGPGTRLLVL.

V usage is TRBV5-1 and J usage is TRBJ2-6; D unclear. The length of the CDR3 is 16 residues. Germline V CDR1 and CDR2: SGHRS, YFSETQ. Trimming cost V 4 bases and J 0 bases, with 11 bases left between them. CDR3 sequence: CASSPRLGSGANVLTF. The CDR3 bases are TGCGCCAGCAGCCCTAGACTGGGCTCTGGGGCCAACGTCCTGACTTTC.

The rearrangement links TRBV4-3 to TRBJ2-4; D gene uncertain. Germline V gene lookup returns CDR1 LGHNA and CDR2 YSLEER. This CDR3 has 16 residues. V gave up 0 bases and J gave up 0 bases, with 9 bases separating them. This CDR3 is CASSQDRGIAKNIQYF. DNA of the CDR3: TGCGCCAGCAGCCAAGATCGCGGAATAGCCAAAAACATTCAGTACTTC.

V usage is TRBV5-1 and J usage is TRBJ1-1; no clear D. The CDR3 is 14 amino acids. CDR1 SGHRS and CDR2 YFSETQ come from the germline V gene. Trimming took off 5 bases at V and 6 bases at J, with 17 bases between the two ends. The CDR3 sequence: CASRGWIGDPEAFF. The CDR3 DNA sequence: TGCGCCAGCAGAGGGTGGATCGGGGATCCTGAAGCTTTCTTT. Complete variable domain (other parts from reference TRBV5-1 and TRBJ1-1): KAGVTQTPRYLIKTRGQQVTLSCSPISGHRSVSWYQQTPGQGLQFLFEYFSETQRNKGNFPGRFSGRQFSNSRSEMNVSTLELGDSALYLCASRGWIGDPEAFFGQGTRLTVV.

This clone is a singleton in its sample. V and J are TRBV28 and TRBJ1-2; possible D gene TRBD1, 6 bases. V shed 5 bases and J shed 0 bases, with 16 bases lying between them. The germline gives CDR1 MDHEN, CDR2 SYDVKM. The CDR3 length is 16 residues. In DNA, the CDR3 is TGTGCCAGCAGTCTAACCGGGACACCGACTAACTATGGCTACACCTTC. It encodes CASSLTGTPTNYGYTF.

The chain uses TRBV4-3 and TRBJ1-2, with 9 nucleotides matching TRBD1. The CDR3 has 14 amino acids. V trimming: 4 bases; J trimming: 4 bases; junction bases outside the gene matches: 4. In germline, CDR1 is LGHNA, CDR2 YSLEER. The CDR3 protein is CASSRGGQGYGYTF. As DNA, the CDR3 is TGCGCCAGCAGCCGTGGGGGACAGGGCTATGGCTACACCTTC.

The rearrangement links TRBV4-1 to TRBJ2-2; 7 bases agree with TRBD1. With 4 bases clipped from V and 6 bases from J, the junction kept 11 bases outside the gene matches. Germline V lookup: CDR1 MGHRA, CDR2 YSYEKL. This CDR3 is 16 amino acids long. DNA for the CDR3: TGCGCCAGCAGCCGAGGTGGGACAGTTCTGGCCGGGGAGCTGTTTTTT. It specifies CASSRGGTVLAGELFF.

J is TRBJ2-5 and V is TRBV6-1, with D hard to call. V lost 2 bases to trimming and J lost 5 bases, with 18 bases between them. The CDR3 covers 16 residues. Germline CDR1 is MNHNS and CDR2 is SASEGT. The DNA for the CDR3 is TGTGCCAGCAGTGAACCCCCCGCCAGGCCGCCTGAGACCCAGTACTTC. Amino acid sequence: CASSEPPARPPETQYF.

This clone appeared once. The chain couples TRBV7-8 to TRBJ1-4; 9 positions agree with TRBD1. CDR3 length equals 16 residues. V dropped 2 bases and J dropped 11; count of bases not matched to a gene: 12. Germline lookup yields CDR1 SGHVS and CDR2 FQNEAQ. This CDR3 is CASSLTTGGAGPKLFF. CDR3 nucleotides: TGTGCCAGCAGCTTAACCACAGGGGGCGCCGGTCCCAAACTGTTTTTT.

The table lists this clone with a count of one. V and J are TRBV7-6 and TRBJ2-3, with unresolved D. CDR1 SGHVS and CDR2 FNYEAQ come from the germline V gene. The CDR3 extends over 15 amino acids. The V and J ends lost 3 bases and 1 base respectively, with 11 bases between them. The CDR3 region has the DNA TGTGCCAGCAGCTTGGGTACAGCCCGCACAGATACGCAGTATTTT. Its protein is CASSLGTARTDTQYF.

The V call is TRBV27, the J call TRBJ2-1; 8 nucleotides line up with TRBD1. CDR1 and CDR2 from the germline V gene are MNHEY and SMNVEV (reference sequence). The CDR3 sequence is 16 residues long. The junction had 9 bases not matched to a gene; V was cut back by 5 bases and J by 3 bases. The CDR3 DNA is TGTGCCAGCAGTGGATGGGCCGGGACAGGCTACAATGAGCAGTTCTTC. Protein: CASSGWAGTGYNEQFF.

The genes are TRBV5-1 and TRBJ1-2, with D maybe TRBD1 (6 bases). The germline V gene has CDR1 SGHRS and CDR2 YFSETQ. The CDR3 has 13 amino acids. The germline V and J ends were trimmed by 0 bases and 6 bases, with 9 bases remaining between them. The CDR3 nucleotides are TGCGCCAGCAGCTTGGTGGGGGCGGATGGCTACACCTTC. It specifies CASSLVGADGYTF. The entire variable domain, with the rest obtained from reference TRBV5-1 and TRBJ1-2, is as follows: KAGVTQTPRYLIKTRGQQVTLSCSPISGHRSVSWYQQTPGQGLQFLFEYFSETQRNKGNFPGRFSGRQFSNSRSEMNVSTLELGDSALYLCASSLVGADGYTFGSGTRLTVV.

V and J are TRBV4-1 and TRBJ1-5; weak D call: TRBD1 (6 bases). The CDR3 loop spans 16 amino acids. Trimming cost V 2 bases and J 6 bases, with 17 bases left between them. CDR1 and CDR2 from the germline V gene are MGHRA and YSYEKL. CDR3 sequence (DNA): TGCGCCAGCAGCCAAAGTCCCACAGGGACGGGTCAGCCCCAGCATTTT. Protein product: CASSQSPTGTGQPQHF.

The rearrangement links TRBV5-1 to TRBJ2-5, with 7 positions matching TRBD1. With 2 bases clipped from V and 5 bases from J, the junction kept 3 bases outside the gene matches. CDR1 and CDR2 (germline): SGHRS, YFSETQ. CDR3 length equals 13 residues. CDR3 in DNA: TGCGCCAGCAGCTTTGAACAGGGGGAGACCCAGTACTTC. It is translated as CASSFEQGETQYF.

The chain recombines TRBV5-4 with TRBJ2-3; D uncertain. Trimming removed 0 bases from V and 2 bases from J, with 10 bases in between. Germline V gene data show CDR1 as SGHNT and CDR2 as YYREEE (reference sequence). The CDR3 covers 15 residues. The CDR3 DNA sequence: TGTGCCAGCAGCTTGGATCGGAGTAACACAGATACGCAGTATTTT. Translating it yields CASSLDRSNTDTQYF.

The V call is TRBV27, the J call TRBJ1-1, with D perhaps TRBD1 (6 bases). CDR1 is MNHEY and CDR2 is SMNVEV in the germline V gene (reference sequence). The germline V and J ends were trimmed by 6 bases and 3 bases, with 17 bases remaining between them. The CDR3 runs 15 residues. The CDR3 protein is CASSQTGTTDTEAFF. The CDR3, as DNA: TGTGCCAGCAGCCAAACAGGGACAACGGACACTGAAGCTTTCTTT.

The gene calls are TRBV27 and TRBJ2-2; TRBD1 matches at 12 bases. V shed 5 bases, J shed 0 bases, and the junction held 7 bases outside the gene matches. The length of the CDR3 is 18 residues. Germline lookup yields CDR1 MNHEY and CDR2 SMNVEV (reference sequence). CDR3 residues: CASSRTGTGGPNTGELFF. The DNA for the CDR3 is TGTGCCAGCAGTCGTACCGGGACAGGGGGCCCGAACACCGGGGAGCTGTTTTTT.